Below, 14 T cell receptor beta chains from the same sample are listed, as sequenced in a study of cytomegalovirus exposure and HLA in healthy donors (dated by TCRdb to about 2017). Receptor amplification or capture employed the immunoSEQ multiplex PCR assay. For the multiplex PCR, a mixture combining 60 forward primers for TCR Vbeta segments and 13 reverse primers for TCR Jbeta segments was used. Held by TCRdb, this immuneACCESS table contains in-frame sequences only and omits some clones. Under half of the omission traces to an unresolved V gene where checked; the cause of the rest is unknown. This sample holds over 100,000 clones; around three quarters were observed only once. The ten largest clones add up to 2.5% to 3% of the sample. The sequenced material came from PBMCs. These TCRs come from a woman younger than 30 in good health and CMV-seropositive.

About this clone: The junction differs from germline at one of its ends, possibly a read error. The chain combines TRBV7-9 with TRBJ2-3, with 9 nucleotides matching TRBD1. Germline V gene lookup returns CDR1 SEHNR and CDR2 FQNEAQ (reference sequence). The CDR3 spans 17 residues. CDR3 nucleotide sequence: TGTGACAGCACCTGGACAGGGGCACTTATAGACACAGATACGCAGTATTTT. This codes for CDSTWTGALIDTDTQYF.

The chain recombines TRBV19 with TRBJ1-1; 11 nucleotides agree with TRBD1. Germline CDR1 LNHDA, CDR2 SQIVND (reference sequence). Trimming took 5 bases from V and 2 from J; bases not matched to a gene: 13. This CDR3 has 18 residues. The CDR3 loop is CASSPTRYRTGGNTEAFF. The CDR3 DNA reads as TGTGCCAGTAGTCCCACCAGATACCGGACAGGGGGCAACACTGAAGCTTTCTTT.

The chain links TRBV18 to TRBJ2-1; weak D call: TRBD1 (6 bases). This CDR3 is built from 14 residues. Trimming cost V 2 bases and J 9 bases, with 14 bases left between them. The germline V gene has CDR1 KGHSH and CDR2 LQKENI. The CDR3: CASSPDPGAGEQFF. The CDR3 coding sequence is TGTGCCAGCTCACCAGATCCAGGGGCTGGTGAGCAGTTCTTC.

This rearrangement joins TRBV5-1 to TRBJ1-3; no clear D. The CDR3 is 14 residues long. Germline V lookup: CDR1 SGHRS, CDR2 YFSETQ. V lost 4 bases and J lost 1, with 9 bases in between. In nucleotides, the CDR3 is TGCGCCAGCAGCCCTTCCTATTCTGGAAACACCATATATTTT. Translating gives CASSPSYSGNTIYF.

The chain has TRBV4-1 and TRBJ2-5; tentative D call: TRBD1 (5 bases). V was pared by 0 bases and J by 4 bases, with 15 bases between. In germline, CDR1 is MGHRA, CDR2 YSYEKL. The CDR3 runs 16 residues. The CDR3 loop is CASSQDWAGRRETQYF. DNA of the CDR3: TGCGCCAGCAGCCAAGATTGGGCAGGGCGAAGAGAGACCCAGTACTTC.

The chain couples TRBV6-5 to TRBJ1-1, with D unresolved. V lost 0 bases, J lost 5 bases, and 13 bases lay in between. CDR3 length: 15 amino acids. CDR1 is MNHEY and CDR2 is SVGAGI in the germline V gene. This CDR3 reads CASSYSTSRRTEAFF. DNA of the CDR3: TGTGCCAGCAGTTACTCGACATCCCGACGGACTGAAGCTTTCTTT.

The chain joins TRBV5-1 to TRBJ2-5; 8 bases map to TRBD1. The CDR3 is 15 residues long. V trimming: 0 bases; J trimming: 1 base; junction bases outside the gene matches: 2. Germline CDR1 SGHRS, CDR2 YFSETQ. CDR3: CASSLGQGAQETQYF. The DNA of the CDR3 is TGCGCCAGCAGCTTGGGGCAGGGGGCCCAAGAGACCCAGTACTTC.

The rearrangement uses TRBV28 and TRBJ1-5; TRBD1 aligns across 8 bases. Germline trimming cut 6 bases from V and 6 bases from J; bases unmatched to any gene: 19. Per germline, CDR1 MDHEN and CDR2 SYDVKM. The CDR3 sequence is 18 residues long. The CDR3 bases are TGTGCCAGCAGCCCTATCATCCGGACAGGGATGCCTAGTCAGCCCCAGCATTTT. This sequence encodes CASSPIIRTGMPSQPQHF.

The V and J genes are TRBV5-6 and TRBJ2-1; D is ambiguous. V was shortened by 4 bases and J by 8 bases, with 22 bases between the two germline ends. CDR3 length: 16 residues. Germline CDR1 reads SGHDT; CDR2 reads YYEEEE. CDR3 protein: CASSRPWRSKGYEQFF. The CDR3 nucleotides read TGTGCCAGCAGCCGACCCTGGCGGTCGAAAGGCTATGAGCAGTTCTTC.

The CDR3 loop is CASSKTGVTEAFF. CDR3 sequence (DNA): TGTGCCAGCAGTAAAACAGGGGTCACTGAAGCTTTCTTT. This chain connects TRBV2 to TRBJ1-1; the match to TRBD1 covers 7 bases. CDR3 length: 13 residues. Germline CDR1 SNHLY, CDR2 FYNNEI. V gave up 5 bases and J gave up 4 bases; unmatched junction bases: 4.

The chain couples TRBV4-1 to TRBJ2-5, with D possibly TRBD2 on 5 matching bases. V was trimmed by 1 base and J by 3 bases, leaving 18 bases between them. The CDR3 consists of 17 residues. From germline, CDR1 is MGHRA and CDR2 YSYEKL. The DNA of the CDR3 is TGCGCCAGCAGCCAAGCACGCCGGGGAAGAGGGAAAGAGACCCAGTACTTC. Translating gives CASSQARRGRGKETQYF.

V usage is TRBV5-1 and J usage is TRBJ2-7; 9 nucleotides line up with TRBD1. The CDR3 has 13 amino acids. J gave up 6 bases and V 3 bases, and 4 bases lay outside the gene matches. Germline V lookup: CDR1 SGHRS, CDR2 YFSETQ. CDR3 loop: CASSYGQGTEQYF. The CDR3 DNA reads TGCGCCAGCAGCTATGGACAGGGGACCGAGCAGTACTTC.

This clone was observed a single time. The chain carries TRBV5-1 and TRBJ1-1, with TRBD1 as a possible D gene (5 bases). The CDR3 covers 14 residues. V shed 1 base and J shed 1 base, with 8 bases lying between them. CDR1 SGHRS and CDR2 YFSETQ come from the germline V gene. The CDR3 reads CASSLRQGNTEAFF. DNA for the CDR3: TGCGCCAGCAGCTTGAGGCAGGGGAACACTGAAGCTTTCTTT.

CDR3 DNA: TGTGCCTGGCATAACAGGGGTAACTATGGCTACACCTTC. It translates to CAWHNRGNYGYTF. J is TRBJ1-2 and V is TRBV30; 7 bases match TRBD1. CDR3 size: 13 residues. Looked up from germline, CDR1 is GTSNPN and CDR2 is SVGIG (reference sequence). Germline trimming cut 5 bases from V and 1 base from J; bases unmatched to any gene: 4.